Below, 22 T cell receptor beta chains from the same sample are listed, as sequenced in a study of technical replicates of blood from several donors (dated by TCRdb to the late 2010s). Library generation was performed with the immunoSEQ multiplex PCR assay. Drawn from immuneACCESS, this table holds only the in-frame rearrangements with V and J called that TCRdb kept. Clones are partly lost; checked studies trace under half to an unresolved V gene and leave the rest unexplained. The sample yields under 50,000 clones; approximately 96% were counted once. Around 0.38% of the sample comes from the top ten. Input material: T cells isolated from PBMCs. Source of these receptors: a human donor in good health.

CDR3 amino acids: CASSAVGTNTGELFF. In DNA form, the CDR3 reads TGTGCCAGCAGCGCCGTCGGGACGAACACCGGGGAGCTGTTTTTT. This rearrangement joins TRBV11-3 to TRBJ2-2; perhaps TRBD2 as D (5 bases). The CDR3 runs 15 residues. V dropped 5 bases and J dropped 0 bases, with 10 bases sitting between them. Germline V gives CDR1 SGHNT, CDR2 YENEEA.

This sequence joins TRBV11-2 and TRBJ2-7; 7 bases line up with TRBD1. CDR1 and CDR2 (germline): SGHAT, FQNNGV. The CDR3 totals 19 residues. J lost 2 bases, V lost 1 base, and 17 bases had no gene match. The CDR3 protein is CASSLGTGRFLGMTYEQYF. DNA of the CDR3: TGTGCCAGCAGCTTAGGGACAGGCCGCTTCTTGGGGATGACCTACGAGCAGTACTTC.

This chain joins TRBV30 and TRBJ2-3, with D tentatively TRBD2 (5 bases). The V gene lost 5 bases and the J gene lost 5 bases, with 5 bases spanning the gap. The germline V gene encodes CDR1 GTSNPN and CDR2 SVGIG (reference sequence). The CDR3 is made up of 10 amino acids. The CDR3 region is CAWRGDTQYF. In DNA form, the CDR3 reads TGTGCCTGGCGGGGAGATACGCAGTATTTT.

CDR3 residues: CAISDSGNYGYTF. CDR3 sequence (DNA): TGTGCCATCAGTGACAGTGGCAACTATGGCTACACCTTC. The chain has TRBV10-3 and TRBJ1-2; D remains ambiguous. Trimming shortened V by 3 bases and J by 2 bases, and 7 bases separated the two germline ends. CDR1 is ENHRY and CDR2 is SYGVKD in the germline V gene. The CDR3 extends over 13 amino acids.

This chain connects TRBV5-4 to TRBJ2-7; 7 nucleotides align to TRBD1. The CDR3 consists of 14 residues. Germline trimming cut 6 bases from V and 3 bases from J; bases unmatched to any gene: 9. Germline lookup yields CDR1 SGHNT and CDR2 YYREEE (reference sequence). CDR3 in DNA: TGTGCCAGCAAAGCCGGGACAGAGTTCTACGAGCAGTACTTC. This sequence encodes CASKAGTEFYEQYF.

This clone was observed once. The V call is TRBV5-4, the J call TRBJ2-3; 13 positions agree with TRBD2. V lost 4 bases, J lost 1 base, and 3 bases stayed unmatched. The CDR3 is 16 residues long. CDR1 is SGHNT, CDR2 YYREEE, per germline (reference sequence). CDR3 residues: CASSPGLAGGTDTQYF. Here the CDR3 DNA reads TGTGCCAGCAGCCCAGGACTAGCGGGAGGCACAGATACGCAGTATTTT.

V is TRBV19 and J is TRBJ2-3, with TRBD2 identical over 8 bases. This CDR3 region has 15 residues. V was pared by 6 bases and J by 5 bases, with 10 bases of the junction left unmatched. Germline V gene data show CDR1 as LNHDA and CDR2 as SQIVND (reference sequence). CDR3 amino acids: CASSRSGSGIDTQYF. The CDR3 DNA follows: TGTGCCAGTAGCCGAAGCGGGAGCGGGATAGATACGCAGTATTTT. The full variable domain, rest sourced from reference TRBV19 and TRBJ2-3, is DGGITQSPKYLFRKEGQNVTLSCEQNLNHDAMYWYRQDPGQGLRLIYYSQIVNDFQKGDIAEGYSVSREKKESFPLTVTSAQKNPTAFYLCASSRSGSGIDTQYFGPGTRLTVL.

The chain combines TRBV27 with TRBJ2-7, with TRBD2 identical over 9 bases. V lost 6 bases, J lost 2 bases, and 5 bases stayed unmatched. This CDR3 has 14 amino acids. Looked up from germline, CDR1 is MNHEY and CDR2 is SMNVEV (reference sequence). In DNA, the CDR3 is TGTGCCAGCAGCCTCAAGCGGGGGGCCTACGAGCAGTACTTC. Residues: CASSLKRGAYEQYF.

CDR3 sequence (DNA): TGTGCCAGTAGTATACCGACAGGGGGGCAGCCCCAGCATTTT. This sequence encodes CASSIPTGGQPQHF. This sequence joins TRBV19 and TRBJ1-5; 9 bases line up with TRBD1. Germline V CDR1 and CDR2: LNHDA, SQIVND (reference sequence). The V segment lost 2 bases and the J segment 7 bases; nucleotides outside the gene matches: 3. The CDR3 totals 14 residues.

This chain joins TRBV9 and TRBJ2-7, with TRBD1 matching over 7 bases. Germline-derived CDR1 and CDR2 are SGDLS and YYNGEE. This CDR3 comprises 13 residues. With V trimmed by 7 bases and J by 6 bases, 10 bases remained unmatched. The CDR3 protein is CASQFDRAGEQYF. As DNA, the CDR3 is TGTGCCAGCCAATTTGACAGGGCCGGCGAGCAGTACTTC.

The chain carries TRBV27 and TRBJ2-1, with a possible D match to TRBD1 (6 bases). The CDR3 is made up of 14 amino acids. Germline CDR1 and CDR2: MNHEY and SMNVEV (reference sequence). Trimming pared 0 bases from V and 12 bases from J, leaving 15 bases between. The CDR3 DNA sequence: TGTGCCAGCAGTTTATCGGGGGCATGGTATGTGCAGTTCTTC. Translation: CASSLSGAWYVQFF.

The V and J genes are TRBV9 and TRBJ2-7; D possibly corresponds to TRBD2 (8 bases). V lost 0 bases, J lost 6 bases, and 19 bases lay in between. The CDR3 spans 16 residues. Germline V gene sequence: CDR1 SGDLS, CDR2 YYNGEE. The CDR3 DNA follows: TGTGCCAGCAGCGTAGCAAGGGACAGTAGCGGGGTCGAGCAGTACTTC. It encodes CASSVARDSSGVEQYF.

The chain joins TRBV11-2 to TRBJ2-7; TRBD1 agrees at 9 bases. Germline values: CDR1 SGHAT, CDR2 FQNNGV. The junction had 1 base not matched to a gene; V was cut back by 2 bases and J by 5 bases. The CDR3 is made up of 13 amino acids. In DNA form, the CDR3 reads TGTGCCAGCAGCTTATGGACAGGGGACGAGCAGTACTTC. This sequence encodes CASSLWTGDEQYF.

V is TRBV6-5 and J is TRBJ1-4; no clear D. Germline V gene lookup returns CDR1 MNHEY and CDR2 SVGAGI. V was clipped by 6 bases and J by 0 bases, with 11 bases between them. The CDR3 runs 15 residues. CDR3 nucleotides: TGTGCCAGCAGCCCGGGGTATGCAACTAATGAAAAACTGTTTTTT. This encodes CASSPGYATNEKLFF.

The rearrangement joins TRBV5-4 to TRBJ2-7; TRBD2 agrees at 11 bases. The CDR3 is 15 amino acids. V trimming: 4 bases; J trimming: 2 bases; junction bases outside the gene matches: 5. The germline V gene has CDR1 SGHNT and CDR2 YYREEE (reference sequence). The CDR3 loop reads CASSPGTSGTYEQYF. The CDR3 DNA reads as TGTGCCAGCAGCCCGGGGACTAGCGGCACCTACGAGCAGTACTTC.

The V call is TRBV5-4, the J call TRBJ1-5; 8 bases fit TRBD1. CDR1 SGHNT and CDR2 YYREEE come from the germline V gene (reference sequence). V lost 3 bases to trimming and J lost 0 bases; unmatched junction nucleotides: 8. The CDR3 runs to 17 residues. For the CDR3, the DNA is TGTGCCAGCAGCTCTCTGGACAGGGTCTATAGCAATCAGCCCCAGCATTTT. Its translation: CASSSLDRVYSNQPQHF.

The chain carries TRBV7-9 and TRBJ2-7; 8 bases are shared with TRBD2. Germline V lookup: CDR1 SEHNR, CDR2 FQNEAQ (reference sequence). The CDR3 is 14 amino acids. V lost 5 bases to trimming and J lost 7 bases; unmatched junction nucleotides: 10. This chain's CDR3 is CASSPLAGLGEQYF. The CDR3 DNA sequence: TGTGCCAGCAGCCCTTTAGCGGGACTGGGGGAGCAGTACTTC.

The gene calls are TRBV6-1 and TRBJ2-1; 7 bases fit TRBD2. CDR1 MNHNS and CDR2 SASEGT come from the germline V gene. After removal of 7 bases from V and 7 bases from J, the junction contained 13 bases not matched to a gene. The CDR3 has 15 residues. As DNA, the CDR3 is TGTGCCAGCACCTACCTGTGGGAGGGCCGTAATGAGCAGTTCTTC. Protein product: CASTYLWEGRNEQFF.

This clone showed up just once. The chain employs TRBV9 and TRBJ1-2; the D is unclear. CDR3 length: 13 amino acids. CDR1 is SGDLS, CDR2 YYNGEE, per germline. V lost 4 bases and J lost 3, with 10 bases in between. CDR3 sequence reads: CASSTDTYYGYTF. DNA of the CDR3: TGTGCCAGCAGCACAGACACTTACTATGGCTACACCTTC.

J is TRBJ1-4 and V is TRBV2; 7 nucleotides line up with TRBD1. The CDR3 runs 13 residues. The junction had 8 bases not matched to a gene; V was cut back by 7 bases and J by 9 bases. The germline V gene encodes CDR1 SNHLY and CDR2 FYNNEI. Here the CDR3 reads CASTGTGAQKLFF. For the CDR3, the DNA is TGTGCCAGCACCGGAACAGGGGCACAAAAACTGTTTTTT.

CDR3 sequence: CSVKRSSYNEQFF. The CDR3 DNA follows: TGCAGCGTTAAACGGAGCTCCTACAATGAGCAGTTCTTC. The chain couples TRBV29-1 to TRBJ2-1; no clear D. This CDR3 comprises 13 residues. Germline V gene sequence: CDR1 SQVTM, CDR2 ANQGSEA. Trimming took off 5 bases at V and 0 bases at J, with 8 bases between the two ends.

Notes on this clone: One junction end does not reproduce the germline sequence, and a read error may be involved. The V and J genes are TRBV10-3 and TRBJ2-7; TRBD2 agrees at 7 bases. This CDR3 spans 13 amino acids. Per the germline V gene, CDR1 is ENHRY and CDR2 is SYGVKD. CDR3 DNA: TGTGCCACCAGTGGGGGAGGGGCCTACGAGCAGTACTTC. Translated: CATSGGGAYEQYF.